One T cell receptor (beta chain) is described in this entry. The antigen remains undetermined. The CDR3 sequence is 15 residues long. Trimming pared 7 bases from V and 0 bases from J, leaving 15 bases between. Looked up from germline, CDR1 is SNHLY and CDR2 is FYNNEI. TCR beta CDR3 regions were amplified from RNA. TCR CDR3 underwent first-round RT-PCR with the HTBI primer set. TCRdb reprocessed the multiplex PCR reads via MiXCR and lists one record per CDR3 protein. This sample has 600,000 or so distinct CDR3 sequences, with 40% to 55% found just once. The sample originates from a study of T cells in Graves' hyperthyroidism and ophthalmopathy. Study results and caveats: Also found in blood were most expanded thyroid clonotypes above 0.001. Classification by a 13 V-J model distinguished ophthalmopathy from stable hyperthyroidism. Progression to ophthalmopathy was predicted a median of approximately seven months early.

Based on clinical symptoms, serum thyroxine and TRAb, thyroid ultrasound and orbital computed tomography, diagnoses were reached. The sequencing input was peripheral blood or thyroid tissue (not recorded which). The chain combines TRBV2 with TRBJ1-1, with no clear D. The origin of this receptor is a woman between 18 and 29 years old with Graves' hyperthyroidism. CDR3 coding DNA: TGTGCCAGCAACCTCCGGCGCACGATGAACACTGAAGCTTTCTTT. Translating gives CASNLRRTMNTEAFF. The full variable domain, in which reference TRBV2 and TRBJ1-1 provide the parts outside the CDR3, is EPEVTQTPSHQVTQMGQEVILRCVPISNHLYFYWYRQILGQKVEFLVSFYNNEISEKSEIFDDQFSVERPDGSNFTLKIRSTKLEDSAMYFCASNLRRTMNTEAFFGQGTRLTVV.